This T cell receptor beta chain derives from a study of OX40 agonist ivuxolimab in advanced cancers. Across the whole study: Each dose-escalation patient presented with hepatocellular carcinoma, melanoma, renal cell or head and neck cancer.

CDR3 length: 16 amino acids. J gave up 0 bases and V 8 bases, and 10 bases lay outside the gene matches. Germline values: CDR1 WNHNN, CDR2 SYGVQD (reference sequence). Baseline, cycle 4 day 1, and cycle 7 day 1 were the blood sampling points. Profiling relied on immunoSEQ multiplex PCR, and the TCRdb table lists in-frame clones only, not all of them. The sample contains about 62,000 clones, around 74% of which appear only once. This rearrangement joins TRBV10-1 to TRBJ1-1, with TRBD1 matching over 9 bases. Here the sequenced sample was CD4+ or CD8+ T cells sorted from blood, taken in a trial of the OX40 agonist ivuxolimab. This sequence was found in an adult with an advanced solid tumor such as melanoma, head and neck, liver or kidney cancer. The CDR3 region is CASPALGTGMNTEAFF. The CDR3 region has the DNA TGCGCCAGCCCAGCACTTGGGACAGGGATGAACACTGAAGCTTTCTTT.